A selection of T cell receptor beta chains follows, all from one sample in a study of T cell repertoires in cytomegalovirus infection. These receptors' antigens are unknown. In TCRdb, the reads were re-called with MiXCR into one record per CDR3 protein. Among 550,000 to 700,000 distinct CDR3 sequences listed, 35% to 50% were seen once. The sequences come from cultured PBMCs, collected from culture after CMV antigen stimulation. These receptors all stem from a human donor in good health (CMV status not recorded). Some clones in this sample may be carry-over from other donors' samples. Each CDR3 is given with its conserved first and last residue. A D gene is named only where the DNA matches it firmly. Clone size appears in some rows only: once, few, many, or a class for an expanded clone.

-,TRBJ1-1,TRBV2,-,CASTPQLNTEAFF,TGTGCCAGCACTCCCCAACTGAACACTGAAGCTTTCTTT
-,TRBJ1-2,TRBV6-2/TRBV6-3,-,CASSDGGFGDYGYTF,TGTGCCAGCAGTGACGGGGGTTTCGGCGACTATGGCTACACCTTC
-,TRBJ2-1,TRBV20-1,-,CSARPTMGEQFF,TGCAGTGCTAGACCCACTATGGGTGAGCAGTTCTTC
TRBD1,TRBJ1-2,TRBV7-9,once,CASSYDRDGYTF,TGTGCCAGCAGCTACGACAGGGACGGCTACACCTTC
-,TRBJ1-5,TRBV7-2,many,CASSLVGHPNQPQHF,TGTGCCAGCAGCTTAGTGGGACACCCGAATCAGCCCCAGCATTTT
TRBD1,TRBJ1-2,TRBV7-8,few,CASSLARQGYGYTF,TGTGCCAGCAGCTTAGCTCGACAGGGCTATGGCTACACCTTC
-,TRBJ1-1,TRBV15,-,CATSSKRVGGTEAFF,TGTGCCACCAGCTCCAAACGGGTGGGTGGCACTGAAGCTTTCTTT
-,TRBJ1-6,TRBV5-5,-,CASEGRGNSPLHF,TGTGCCAGCGAAGGACGGGGAAATTCACCCCTCCACTTT
TRBD2,TRBJ2-1,TRBV7-9,-,CASSPPGGTSSYNEQFF,TGTGCCAGCAGCCCCCCTGGCGGGACTAGCTCCTACAATGAGCAGTTCTTC
TRBD2,TRBJ2-2,TRBV20-1,-,CSAPRRGGAGELFF,TGCAGTGCCCCAAGGCGGGGGGGCGCCGGGGAGCTGTTTTTT
TRBD1,TRBJ1-2,TRBV20-1,-,CSARVGSGGGYGYTF,TGCAGTGCTAGAGTCGGCTCAGGGGGCGGATATGGCTACACCTTC
-,TRBJ2-7,TRBV7-2,few,CASSLRRPYEQYF,TGTGCCAGCAGCTTACGTCGTCCCTACGAGCAGTACTTC
-,TRBJ2-1,TRBV6-5,-,CASSYDVYNEQFF,TGTGCCAGCAGTTACGATGTCTACAATGAGCAGTTCTTC
-,TRBJ2-7,TRBV20-1,-,CSASSPAGNPYEQYF,TGCAGTGCTAGTTCCCCGGCAGGGAACCCCTACGAGCAGTACTTC
-,TRBJ1-1,TRBV7-2,many,CASSLVAGVATEAFF,TGTGCCAGCAGCTTAGTAGCAGGGGTCGCCACTGAAGCTTTCTTT
-,TRBJ1-6,TRBV7-2,once,CASSLAWGENSPLHF,TGTGCCAGCAGCTTAGCCTGGGGGGAAAATTCACCCCTCCACTTT
TRBD2,TRBJ2-3,TRBV20-1,-,CSASRGRAPDTQYF,TGCAGTGCTAGTCGCGGGAGGGCCCCAGATACGCAGTATTTT
-,TRBJ2-7,TRBV4-2,few,CASSQAEGGIPYEQYF,TGTGCCAGCAGCCAAGCGGAAGGGGGGATACCCTACGAGCAGTACTTC
-,TRBJ2-3,TRBV12-3/TRBV12-4,-,CASSIGGLADTQYF,TGTGCCAGCAGTATCGGGGGTTTGGCAGATACGCAGTATTTT
TRBD1,TRBJ2-7,TRBV7-2,-,CASSSEVRDRVGYEQYF,TGTGCCAGCAGCTCGGAGGTTCGGGACAGGGTTGGCTACGAGCAGTACTTC
TRBD2,TRBJ2-7,TRBV20-1,-,CSAGPGGGGPNEQYF,TGCAGTGCTGGACCTGGGGGGGGAGGGCCTAACGAGCAGTACTTC
-,TRBJ2-1,TRBV4-1,-,CASRHTSGLEQFF,TGCGCCAGCAGACACACGAGCGGCCTCGAGCAGTTCTTC
-,TRBJ1-3,TRBV4-1,-,CASSQEFGNTIYF,TGCGCCAGCAGCCAAGAGTTTGGAAACACCATATATTTT
TRBD2,TRBJ2-1,TRBV7-2,many,CASSSLAGKQFF,TGTGCCAGCAGCTCACTAGCGGGGAAGCAGTTCTTC
TRBD1,TRBJ2-5,TRBV6-8,-,CASSTDVRGYQETQYF,TGTGCCAGCAGTACCGATGTCAGGGGGTACCAAGAGACCCAGTACTTC
TRBD2,TRBJ2-5,TRBV7-2,-,CASRIAGLVQETQYF,TGTGCCAGCAGGATCGCGGGACTAGTCCAAGAGACCCAGTACTTC
-,TRBJ2-6,TRBV7-8,many,CASSLAGRSGANVLTF,TGTGCCAGCAGCTTAGCAGGAAGGTCTGGGGCCAACGTCCTGACTTTC
-,TRBJ1-1,TRBV19,-,CASSIQGTMKAFF,TGTGCCAGTAGTATACAGGGAACTATGAAAGCTTTCTTT